The 32 T cell receptor beta chains in this list originate from one sample, sequenced in a study of shared clonotypes between healthy human individuals. Naive CD8 isolation took CD45RO-negative cells positively selected for CCR7 and excluded terminally differentiated effector memory CD45RA+ cells. Measured with immunoSEQ multiplex PCR; TCRdb has only the in-frame clones, and not every one. Here the sample spans approximately 2,200,000 clones, roughly 91% being singletons. Sample: naive CD8+ T cells from PBMCs. The receptors stem from a man younger than 35 in good health. Some clones in this sample may be carry-over from other donors' samples.

This sequence joins TRBV7-6 and TRBJ1-5; no clear D. Trimming pared 5 bases from V and 0 bases from J, leaving 11 bases between. The length of the CDR3 is 15 residues. CDR1 and CDR2 (germline): SGHVS, FNYEAQ. The CDR3 nucleotides read TGTGCCAGCAGCCCCCAGGCAGCTAGCAATCAGCCCCAGCATTTT. This gives the protein CASSPQAASNQPQHF.

The V call is TRBV5-1, the J call TRBJ2-1; the D is unclear. Trimming cost V 5 bases and J 3 bases, with 9 bases left between them. This CDR3 has 13 amino acids. The germline CDR1 and CDR2 sequences are SGHRS and YFSETQ. CDR3 in DNA: TGCGCCAGCAGTATTCCTAACTACAATGAGCAGTTCTTC. Translation gives CASSIPNYNEQFF.

As for this clone: This CDR3 is also generated by other DNA sequences in the sample. J is TRBJ2-7 and V is TRBV27, with D unresolved. The germline V gene has CDR1 MNHEY and CDR2 SMNVEV (reference sequence). V was cut by 4 bases and J by 4 bases, with 5 bases left in between. The CDR3 contains 11 residues. CDR3 sequence (DNA): TGTGCCAGCAGTTCCTATTACGAGCAGTACTTC. Protein: CASSSYYEQYF.

The CDR3 reads CASSPPSGTWDTEAFF. The CDR3 DNA reads TGTGCCAGCTCACCACCGTCCGGGACCTGGGACACTGAAGCTTTCTTT. The V gene is TRBV18, the J gene TRBJ1-1; possibly TRBD1 for D (5 bases). In germline, CDR1 is KGHSH, CDR2 LQKENI. The V and J ends lost 0 bases and 3 bases respectively, with 14 bases between them. The CDR3 is made up of 16 amino acids.

The J gene is TRBJ2-7, the V gene TRBV29-1; D gene unclear. The CDR3 contains 15 residues. V gave up 4 bases and J gave up 5 bases, with 21 bases separating them. CDR1 is SQVTM and CDR2 is ANQGSEA in the germline V gene. The CDR3 loop reads CSVGAPSTTRHEQYF. CDR3 nucleotide sequence: TGCAGCGTTGGAGCCCCTTCTACAACTCGCCACGAGCAGTACTTC.

The genes are TRBV5-1 and TRBJ2-7, with D perhaps TRBD1 (7 bases). Germline CDR1 reads SGHRS; CDR2 reads YFSETQ. CDR3 length: 16 residues. The V and J ends lost 4 bases and 3 bases respectively, with 20 bases between them. The CDR3 here is CASSPRQGLSGYEQYF. DNA of the CDR3: TGCGCCAGCAGCCCCAGACAGGGACTTTCCGGCTACGAGCAGTACTTC.

In its sample, this clone was seen a few times. This chain links TRBV7-9 with TRBJ1-5, with D possibly TRBD1 on 5 matching bases. CDR3 length: 14 residues. Germline V CDR1 and CDR2: SEHNR, FQNEAQ (reference sequence). V shed 5 bases and J shed 3 bases, with 11 bases lying between them. This CDR3 reads CASSATDINQPQHF. The DNA for the CDR3 is TGTGCCAGCAGCGCGACGGACATCAATCAGCCCCAGCATTTT.

This clone was found once. The V call is TRBV4-3, the J call TRBJ2-3, with 8 bases that match TRBD2. The CDR3 sequence is 16 residues long. Germline lookup yields CDR1 LGHNA and CDR2 YSLEER. V shed 1 base and J 3 bases; nucleotides not matched to a gene: 6. The CDR3, as DNA: TGCGCCAGCAGCCAAGGGCCCCTAGCGGGTACAGATACGCAGTATTTT. It specifies CASSQGPLAGTDTQYF.

This rearrangement joins TRBV2 to TRBJ1-1, with D hard to call. The CDR3 loop spans 13 amino acids. Deletions cut 1 base from V and 0 bases from J, with 3 bases between. Per germline, CDR1 SNHLY and CDR2 FYNNEI. CDR3 DNA: TGTGCCAGCAGTGAAGGGGTGAACACTGAAGCTTTCTTT. The encoded protein is CASSEGVNTEAFF.

V gene TRBV28 combines with J gene TRBJ2-7; D gene unclear. In germline, CDR1 is MDHEN, CDR2 SYDVKM. The CDR3 is 14 amino acids. V shed 7 bases and J shed 1 base, with 14 bases lying between them. The CDR3 DNA follows: TGTGCCAGCAAGGTGACCATGGTATCCTACGAGCAGTACTTC. It specifies CASKVTMVSYEQYF.

The chain combines TRBV7-9 with TRBJ1-2; no reliable D call. Germline V lookup: CDR1 SEHNR, CDR2 FQNEAQ (reference sequence). The ends were cut back, 1 base at V and 2 bases at J, with 8 bases in the middle. The CDR3 has 14 amino acids. The CDR3 spells CASSLDPQNYGYTF. CDR3 DNA sequence: TGTGCCAGCAGCTTAGATCCCCAAAACTATGGCTACACCTTC.

CDR3 in DNA: TGTGCCAGCAGTTACGCGGAGGGGGCGTACGAGCAGTACTTC. Its translation: CASSYAEGAYEQYF. The J gene is TRBJ2-7, the V gene TRBV28, with a tentative D call TRBD1 (7 bases). V was clipped by 4 bases and J by 4 bases, with 14 bases between them. Germline assignment: CDR1 MDHEN and CDR2 SYDVKM. This CDR3 has 14 amino acids.

The chain has TRBV29-1 and TRBJ2-5; 12 bases fit TRBD2. Trimming removed 3 bases from V and 5 bases from J; junction bases left unmatched: 7. The CDR3 covers 15 residues. CDR1 and CDR2 from the germline V gene are SQVTM and ANQGSEA. DNA for the CDR3: TGCAGCGTTGATCCCCTAGCGGGAGGGCCCGAGACCCAGTACTTC. It codes for CSVDPLAGGPETQYF.

Worth noting for this clone: The same CDR3 can be traced to other DNA sequences in this sample. The gene calls are TRBV4-3 and TRBJ2-5; D might be TRBD2 (6 bases). CDR3 length: 13 amino acids. Germline V gene data show CDR1 as LGHNA and CDR2 as YSLEER. Trimming removed 2 bases from V and 5 bases from J, with 9 bases in between. The CDR3 spells CASSQNRGETQYF. CDR3 coding DNA: TGCGCCAGCAGCCAAAACCGGGGGGAGACCCAGTACTTC.

The chain links TRBV13 to TRBJ1-4; D remains unclear. CDR1 is PRHDT and CDR2 is FYEKMQ in the germline V gene (reference sequence). The CDR3 sequence is 12 residues long. The ends were cut back, 3 bases at V and 7 bases at J, with 6 bases in the middle. CDR3 sequence (DNA): TGTGCCAGCAGCTTTGAAGCTGAAAAACTGTTTTTT. The encoded protein is CASSFEAEKLFF.

To note about this clone: The junction shows a germline mismatch at one end, possibly a read error. The V and J genes are TRBV7-9 and TRBJ2-2, with D possibly TRBD1 on 8 matching bases. The CDR3 is 14 residues long. CDR1 is SEHNR, CDR2 FQNEAQ, per germline (reference sequence). In DNA, the CDR3 is TGTGCCAGCAGCTTATTAACAGGGGGGGAGCTGTTTCTATTT. As protein: CASSLLTGGELFLF. Full variable domain (remainder filled in from reference TRBV7-9 and TRBJ2-2): DTGVSQNPRHKITKRGQNVTFRCDPISEHNRLYWYRQTLGQGPEFLTYFQNEAQLEKSRLLSDRFSAERPKGSFSTLEIQRTEQGDSAMYLCASSLLTGGELFLFGEGSRLTVL.

The chain couples TRBV27 to TRBJ1-1; the match to TRBD1 covers 10 bases. Germline CDR1 and CDR2: MNHEY and SMNVEV (reference sequence). The CDR3 loop spans 15 amino acids. The trim removed 5 bases at V and 11 bases at J, leaving 14 bases unmatched. The CDR3 coding sequence is TGTGCCAGCAGTACCCTGGGACAGGGGAACAGAAAGGCTTTCTTT. It yields the protein CASSTLGQGNRKAFF.

Regarding this clone: Other DNA sequences in the sample encode the same CDR3. The V and J genes are TRBV27 and TRBJ1-1; D unclear. From germline, CDR1 is MNHEY and CDR2 SMNVEV (reference sequence). The V gene lost 3 bases and the J gene lost 8 bases, with 7 bases spanning the gap. The CDR3 runs 11 residues. The CDR3 sequence is CASSFGPEAFF. CDR3 sequence (DNA): TGTGCCAGCAGTTTTGGGCCCGAAGCTTTCTTT.

The rearrangement links TRBV7-9 to TRBJ2-5; possible D gene TRBD2, 5 bases. The length of the CDR3 is 15 residues. Germline values: CDR1 SEHNR, CDR2 FQNEAQ (reference sequence). With 4 bases removed from V and 5 bases from J, the gap between germline ends came to 17 bases. CDR3 amino acids: CASSSPRTYGETQYF. The CDR3, as DNA: TGTGCCAGCAGCTCTCCCCGGACTTATGGGGAGACCCAGTACTTC. Full variable domain (outside the CDR3, taken from reference TRBV7-9 and TRBJ2-5): DTGVSQNPRHKITKRGQNVTFRCDPISEHNRLYWYRQTLGQGPEFLTYFQNEAQLEKSRLLSDRFSAERPKGSFSTLEIQRTEQGDSAMYLCASSSPRTYGETQYFGPGTRLLVL.

The CDR3 loop reads CASASLGDEKLFF. The CDR3 nucleotides are TGTGCCAGCGCCAGTTTGGGGGATGAAAAACTGTTTTTT. The chain couples TRBV2 to TRBJ1-4; perhaps TRBD1 as D (5 bases). This CDR3 contains 13 residues. Trimming shortened V by 8 bases and J by 6 bases, and 13 bases separated the two germline ends. Germline V gene sequence: CDR1 SNHLY, CDR2 FYNNEI.

This chain joins TRBV9 and TRBJ2-2; TRBD2 aligns across 11 bases. The germline CDR1 and CDR2 sequences are SGDLS and YYNGEE. J lost 4 bases, V lost 4 bases, and 3 bases had no gene match. The CDR3 loop spans 15 amino acids. CDR3 sequence: CASSMTSGATGELFF. The DNA of the CDR3 is TGTGCCAGCAGCATGACTAGCGGGGCCACCGGGGAGCTGTTTTTT.

J is TRBJ2-2 and V is TRBV4-3, with TRBD2 identical over 8 bases. V was pared by 0 bases and J by 0 bases, with 6 bases of the junction left unmatched. CDR3 length: 18 residues. Per the germline V gene, CDR1 is LGHNA and CDR2 is YSLEER. CDR3 loop: CASSQELRGASNTGELFF. The CDR3 DNA is TGCGCCAGCAGCCAAGAATTGCGGGGGGCGTCGAACACCGGGGAGCTGTTTTTT.

V and J are TRBV4-1 and TRBJ1-2, with D unclear. The germline V gene has CDR1 MGHRA and CDR2 YSYEKL. This CDR3 comprises 14 residues. Trimming left V 4 bases short and J 4 bases short, with 13 bases between. The CDR3 spells CASSPVGGSYGYTF. CDR3 DNA sequence: TGCGCCAGCAGCCCGGTGGGAGGGAGCTATGGCTACACCTTC.

V is TRBV9 and J is TRBJ2-7; D might be TRBD2 (6 bases). The CDR3 contains 14 residues. Germline CDR1 and CDR2: SGDLS and YYNGEE. V lost 7 bases to trimming and J lost 4 bases, with 18 bases between them. Written as DNA, the CDR3 is TGTGCCAGCGGGGACTCCATAGACCTTTACGAGCAGTACTTC. Protein sequence: CASGDSIDLYEQYF.

V and J are TRBV10-1 and TRBJ2-7; D unclear. Trimming shortened V by 0 bases and J by 4 bases, and 22 bases separated the two germline ends. The CDR3 length is 18 residues. The germline V gene encodes CDR1 WNHNN and CDR2 SYGVQD (reference sequence). This chain's CDR3 is CASSESPPGRPFVYEQYF. CDR3 DNA: TGCGCCAGCAGTGAGTCCCCCCCCGGACGGCCTTTTGTATACGAGCAGTACTTC.

V and J are TRBV12-5 and TRBJ2-1; D possibly corresponds to TRBD2 (6 bases). The V gene's germline CDR1 is LGHNT and CDR2 FRNRAP. The CDR3 runs 15 residues. V lost 3 bases to trimming and J lost 6 bases, with 15 bases between them. CDR3 amino acids: CASGFVDYIPNEQFF. Written as DNA, the CDR3 is TGTGCTAGTGGTTTCGTGGACTACATCCCCAATGAGCAGTTCTTC.

The rearrangement links TRBV27 to TRBJ2-7; 8 nucleotides agree with TRBD1. Germline CDR1 MNHEY, CDR2 SMNVEV (reference sequence). Trimming cost V 3 bases and J 2 bases; bases outside gene matches: 12. The CDR3 runs 17 residues. The CDR3 DNA sequence: TGTGCCAGCAGTTTGGGTGGGGGGACAGGACAGGCCTACGAGCAGTACTTC. Translating gives CASSLGGGTGQAYEQYF.

The chain combines TRBV7-9 with TRBJ2-5; D gene ambiguous. There are 16 residues in the CDR3. Germline CDR1 reads SEHNR; CDR2 reads FQNEAQ (reference sequence). Trimming took 1 base from V and 0 from J, leaving 12 bases between them. The CDR3: CASSLGVFENQETQYF. The CDR3 DNA is TGTGCCAGCAGCTTAGGGGTTTTCGAGAACCAAGAGACCCAGTACTTC.

Of note for this clone: The junction departs from the called germline gene at one end, perhaps through a read error. The chain has TRBV2 and TRBJ1-2; D gene uncertain. Germline V gives CDR1 SNHLY, CDR2 FYNNEI. The CDR3 has 15 amino acids. The DNA for the CDR3 is TGTGCCAGCAGCGAAGCGGGAGCTGGGAGGGATGGCTACACCTTC. This encodes CASSEAGAGRDGYTF.

The V call is TRBV5-1, the J call TRBJ2-1, with D tentatively TRBD2 (6 bases). Deletions cut 0 bases from V and 8 bases from J, with 12 bases between. The CDR3 sequence is 14 residues long. Germline CDR1 is SGHRS and CDR2 is YFSETQ. The CDR3 DNA reads as TGCGCCAGCAGCTTGGGGCGGGGCTCCCATGAGCAGTTCTTC. Protein: CASSLGRGSHEQFF.

This sequence joins TRBV6-6 and TRBJ2-5; D is possibly TRBD2 (6 bases). V was cut by 2 bases and J by 5 bases, with 12 bases left in between. Germline V gives CDR1 MNHNY, CDR2 SVGAGI (reference sequence). There are 14 residues in the CDR3. Written as DNA, the CDR3 is TGTGCCAGCAGTTACCTCCAGGAGGGCGAGACCCAGTACTTC. Translated, it gives CASSYLQEGETQYF.

This chain uses TRBV9 with TRBJ2-1; D might be TRBD1 or TRBD2, each matching 5 bases. With 4 bases removed from V and 5 bases from J, the gap between germline ends came to 34 bases. The CDR3 loop spans 21 amino acids. The germline CDR1 and CDR2 sequences are SGDLS and YYNGEE. CDR3 amino acids: CASSPLNRQGVAREPHNEQFF. CDR3 DNA sequence: TGTGCCAGCAGCCCCCTCAACCGTCAGGGAGTCGCTCGCGAGCCCCACAATGAGCAGTTCTTC.